The 3 T cell receptor beta chains given below trace back to one sample, sequenced in a study of CD8 T cells in Susac syndrome. With random hexamers, roughly 0.45 to 1 ug RNA was reverse transcribed. Using its own MiXCR run on the immunoSEQ multiplex PCR reads, TCRdb lists one record per CDR3 protein. The table lists more than 150,000 distinct CDR3 sequences, about 95% of them singletons, with 0.14% to 0.15% in the top ten. Sequenced sample: CD8+ T cells from PBMCs. Receptors were obtained from a human donor with multiple sclerosis.

The chain combines TRBV6-1 with TRBJ1-4; 10 nucleotides agree with TRBD1. The trim removed 7 bases at V and 0 bases at J, leaving 8 bases unmatched. This CDR3 region has 17 residues. Looked up from germline, CDR1 is MNHNS and CDR2 is SASEGT. The CDR3 region is CASTRGTGVPTNEKLFF. CDR3 nucleotides: TGTGCCAGCACTCGCGGGACAGGGGTCCCAACTAATGAAAAACTGTTTTTT.

The V gene is TRBV29-1, the J gene TRBJ2-5; D unresolved. V lost 7 bases and J 0 bases, leaving 12 bases between the germline ends. The CDR3 has 13 amino acids. In germline, CDR1 is SQVTM, CDR2 ANQGSEA. CDR3 nucleotides: TGCAGCGCCGAAAAGAAGTACCAAGAGACCCAGTACTTC. This gives the protein CSAEKKYQETQYF.

The CDR3 DNA follows: TGTGCCCGTTTTACGGGGCGGAATGGCTACACCTTC. This codes for CARFTGRNGYTF. The chain employs TRBV30 and TRBJ1-2; D might be TRBD1 (5 bases). V lost 8 bases and J 6 bases, leaving 16 bases between the germline ends. This CDR3 is 12 amino acids long. Germline values: CDR1 GTSNPN, CDR2 SVGIG (reference sequence).